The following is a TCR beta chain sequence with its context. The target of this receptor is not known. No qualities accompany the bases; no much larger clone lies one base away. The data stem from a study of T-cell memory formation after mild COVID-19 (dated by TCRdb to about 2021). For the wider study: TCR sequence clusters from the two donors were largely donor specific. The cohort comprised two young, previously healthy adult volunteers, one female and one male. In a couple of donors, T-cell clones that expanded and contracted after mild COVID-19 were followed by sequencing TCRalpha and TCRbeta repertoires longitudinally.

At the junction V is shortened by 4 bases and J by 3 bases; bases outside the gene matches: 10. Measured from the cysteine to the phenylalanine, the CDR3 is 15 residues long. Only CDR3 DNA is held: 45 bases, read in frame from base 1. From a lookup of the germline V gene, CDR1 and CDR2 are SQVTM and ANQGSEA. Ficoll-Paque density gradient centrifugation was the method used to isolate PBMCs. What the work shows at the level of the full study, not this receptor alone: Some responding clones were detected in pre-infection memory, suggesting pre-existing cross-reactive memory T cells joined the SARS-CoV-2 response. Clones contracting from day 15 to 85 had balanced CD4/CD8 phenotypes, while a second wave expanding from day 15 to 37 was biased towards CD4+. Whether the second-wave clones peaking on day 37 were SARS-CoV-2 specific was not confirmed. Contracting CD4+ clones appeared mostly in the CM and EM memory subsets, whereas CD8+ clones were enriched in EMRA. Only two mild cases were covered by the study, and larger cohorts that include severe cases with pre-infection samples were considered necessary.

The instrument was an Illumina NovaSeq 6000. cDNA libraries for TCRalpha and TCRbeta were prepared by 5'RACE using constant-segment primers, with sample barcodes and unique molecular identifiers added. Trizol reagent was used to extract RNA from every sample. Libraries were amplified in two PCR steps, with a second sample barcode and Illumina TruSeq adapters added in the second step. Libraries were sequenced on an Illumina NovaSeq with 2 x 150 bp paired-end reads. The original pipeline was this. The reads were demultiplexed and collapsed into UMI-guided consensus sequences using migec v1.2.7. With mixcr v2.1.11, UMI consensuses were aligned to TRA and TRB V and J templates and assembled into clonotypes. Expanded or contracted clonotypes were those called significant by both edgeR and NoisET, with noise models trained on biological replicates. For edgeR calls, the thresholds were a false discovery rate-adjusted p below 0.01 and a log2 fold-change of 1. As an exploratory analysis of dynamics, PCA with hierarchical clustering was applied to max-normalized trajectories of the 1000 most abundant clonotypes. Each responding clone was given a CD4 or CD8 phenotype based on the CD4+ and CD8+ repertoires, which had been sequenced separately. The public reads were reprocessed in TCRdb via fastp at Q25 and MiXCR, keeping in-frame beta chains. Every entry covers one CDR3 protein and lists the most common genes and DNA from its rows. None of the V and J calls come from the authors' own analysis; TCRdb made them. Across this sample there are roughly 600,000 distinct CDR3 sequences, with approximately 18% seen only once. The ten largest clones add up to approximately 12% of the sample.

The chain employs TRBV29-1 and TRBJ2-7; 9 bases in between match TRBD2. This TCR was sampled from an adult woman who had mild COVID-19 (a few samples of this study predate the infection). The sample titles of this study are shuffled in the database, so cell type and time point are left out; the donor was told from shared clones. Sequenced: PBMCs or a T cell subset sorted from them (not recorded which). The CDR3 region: CSVVGSGSLLYEQYF. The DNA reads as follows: TGCAGCGTTGTAGGTAGCGGGAGTCTCCTCTACGAGCAGTACTTC.